Each of the 11 T cell receptor beta chains below was sequenced from the same sample in a study of low-dose radiotherapy and immunotherapy resistance in tumors. As to time point: before trial treatment. Using a constant-region primer together with a V-primer adapter, TCRs were subjected to 20 to 25 PCR cycles of amplification. Via MiXCR, TCRdb re-called the reads, giving one row per CDR3 protein. The sample holds tens of thousands of distinct CDR3 sequences, 10% to 15% seen once. The sample was PBMCs, taken before treatment. These receptors all stem from a female donor with ovarian cancer.

This chain connects TRBV19 to TRBJ2-2; the D gene could be TRBD1 or TRBD2 (6 bases each). Germline-derived CDR1 and CDR2 are LNHDA and SQIVND (reference sequence). Trimming left V 3 bases short and J 6 bases short, with 14 bases between. The CDR3 totals 15 residues. DNA of the CDR3: TGTGCCAGTAGTATGCGGGGAAGGGGGGCCGGGGAGCTGTTTTTT. Protein sequence: CASSMRGRGAGELFF.

This clonotype was recorded many times. This chain links TRBV6-2 or TRBV6-3 with TRBJ1-1, with D perhaps matching TRBD1 (5 bases). V lost 8 bases to trimming and J lost 0 bases, with 13 bases between them. The CDR3 extends over 14 amino acids. Germline V CDR1 and CDR2: MNHEY, SVGEGT. The CDR3 here is CASLTGHMNTEAFF. In DNA form, the CDR3 reads TGTGCCAGCCTCACAGGACACATGAACACTGAAGCTTTCTTT.

This clonotype was detected many times. The rearrangement joins TRBV5-5 to TRBJ2-7, with D unresolved. CDR3 length: 15 amino acids. The germline V gene has CDR1 SGHKS and CDR2 YYEKEE (reference sequence). V lost 3 bases and J lost 0, with 13 bases in between. The CDR3 DNA reads TGTGCCAGCAGCTCGGTTGACCGTTCCTCCTACGAGCAGTACTTC. Protein: CASSSVDRSSYEQYF.

This clonotype occurred many times. The chain couples TRBV29-1 to TRBJ2-5; 7 positions agree with TRBD1. The ends lost 1 base at V and 6 bases at J; junction bases unmatched: 5. This CDR3 region has 13 residues. Per the germline V gene, CDR1 is SQVTM and CDR2 is ANQGSEA. The CDR3 here is CSVEANRGKTQYF. CDR3 coding DNA: TGCAGCGTTGAAGCAAACAGGGGAAAGACCCAGTACTTC.

This clonotype occurred many times. The chain carries TRBV24-1 and TRBJ2-5, with D possibly TRBD1 on 6 matching bases. This CDR3 has 14 residues. V dropped 4 bases and J dropped 3 bases, with 11 bases sitting between them. Germline loops: CDR1 KGHDR, CDR2 SFDVKD. Here the CDR3 reads CATSDPDRKETQYF. Written as DNA, the CDR3 is TGTGCCACCAGTGACCCGGACAGAAAAGAGACCCAGTACTTC.

This chain uses TRBV2 with TRBJ2-2; D is perhaps TRBD2 (6 bases). The V gene's germline CDR1 is SNHLY and CDR2 FYNNEI. This CDR3 is built from 13 residues. V lost 8 bases and J 6 bases, leaving 13 bases between the germline ends. Written as DNA, the CDR3 is TGTGCCAGCGCCTCTAGCGTCCCCGGGGAGCTGTTTTTT. It is translated as CASASSVPGELFF.

The rearrangement links TRBV20-1 to TRBJ2-5; TRBD2 agrees at 8 bases. J gave up 5 bases and V 1 base, and 9 bases lay outside the gene matches. The germline CDR1 and CDR2 sequences are DFQATT and SNEGSKA (reference sequence). The CDR3 runs to 15 residues. The CDR3, as DNA: TGCAGTGCTAGAGTTAGCGGGGCTGCCAGTGAGACCCAGTACTTC. Its protein product is CSARVSGAASETQYF.

A word on this clonotype: A far bigger clonotype differs at one base, so this is likely a read error. The V gene is TRBV20-1, the J gene TRBJ2-7; D tentatively fits TRBD1 or TRBD2 (7 bases each). Germline V gene lookup returns CDR1 DFQATT and CDR2 SNEGSKA (reference sequence). Trimming took 6 bases from V and 7 from J, leaving 25 bases between them. The CDR3 consists of 15 residues. For the CDR3, the DNA is TGCAGTGCCGGGGAGGGGGCCCCGTCCTACAATGAGCAGTACTTC. Amino acid sequence: CSAGEGAPSYNEQYF.

In this sample, this clonotype turned up many times. The chain employs TRBV3-1 and TRBJ1-4, with TRBD1 matching 11 bases. Germline trimming cut 4 bases from V and 10 bases from J; bases unmatched to any gene: 5. CDR3 length: 14 residues. The germline CDR1 and CDR2 sequences are LGHDT and YNNKEL (reference sequence). In nucleotides, the CDR3 is TGTGCCAGCAGCCCAGGACAGGGGGCCCGAAAACTGTTTTTT. As protein: CASSPGQGARKLFF.

This clonotype has ten or more counts. The V gene is TRBV29-1, the J gene TRBJ1-2, with unresolved D. The germline V and J ends were trimmed by 4 bases and 4 bases, with 10 bases remaining between them. The length of the CDR3 is 12 residues. Germline values: CDR1 SQVTM, CDR2 ANQGSEA. The CDR3 DNA reads as TGCAGCGTTGTCGCTGGCTCCTATGGCTACACCTTC. Translated: CSVVAGSYGYTF.

This clonotype was seen many times. The rearrangement uses TRBV28 and TRBJ1-4; D is uncertain. The V end was cut by 2 bases, the J end by 4 bases, with 8 bases between. Germline lookup yields CDR1 MDHEN and CDR2 SYDVKM. The CDR3 has 14 amino acids. For the CDR3, the DNA is TGTGCCAGCAGTTTACTAGGGATTAATGAAAAACTGTTTTTT. Translating gives CASSLLGINEKLFF. Combining the CDR3 with reference TRBV28 and TRBJ1-4 gives the whole variable domain DVKVTQSSRYLVKRTGEKVFLECVQDMDHENMFWYRQDPGLGLRLIYFSYDVKMKEKGDIPEGYSVSREKKERFSLILESASTNQTSMYLCASSLLGINEKLFFGSGTQLSVL.